This T cell receptor beta chain is from a study of blood T cell repertoires in COVID-19. Background on the study: Whether acute or convalescent, the COVID-19 samples came from the United States, Italy and Spain. The analysed material was cDNA or gDNA that came from T cells, B-cell-depleted T cells, or PBMCs.

CDR1 is SGDLS and CDR2 is YYNGEE in the germline V gene. The germline V and J ends were trimmed by 0 bases and 1 base, with 10 bases remaining between them. This CDR3 contains 15 residues. In the original workflow: Cell counts per sample came from amplifying reference gene primers. Using immunoSEQ multiplex PCR, the repertoire was profiled, and TCRdb retains in-frame clones only, with some absent. D and trimming come from the DNA, and the V and J calls and clone size come from that table. The sample contains 53,000 or so clones, 75% to 80% of which appear only once. The receptor was isolated from a man between 65 and 79 years old with active or convalescent COVID-19. Material: peripheral blood. The chain recombines TRBV9 with TRBJ1-1; no clear D. Here the CDR3 DNA reads TGTGCCAGCAGCGTAGATCTTGAGAGGAACACTGAAGCTTTCTTT. It codes for CASSVDLERNTEAFF.